Below are 18 T cell receptor beta chains sequenced from a single sample in a study of blood T cell repertoires in COVID-19. TCRdb's table, derived via immunoSEQ multiplex PCR, lists solely in-frame clones and lacks some. The profile shows around 110,000 clones, over 75% of them singletons. Sequencing was performed on peripheral blood. The receptor set was obtained from a woman between 65 and 79 years old with acute or convalescent COVID-19.

This clone has just one count. The chain has TRBV5-1 and TRBJ1-1; D is perhaps TRBD1 (6 bases). The germline CDR1 and CDR2 sequences are SGHRS and YFSETQ. The CDR3 runs to 17 residues. Trimming cost V 4 bases and J 0 bases, with 19 bases left between them. Written as DNA, the CDR3 is TGCGCCAGCAGCGCCGGGACAACCACTACCTTGAACACTGAAGCTTTCTTT. This encodes CASSAGTTTTLNTEAFF.

This chain connects TRBV5-1 to TRBJ1-2; TRBD1 aligns across 10 bases. The ends lost 4 bases at V and 8 bases at J; junction bases unmatched: 5. From germline, CDR1 is SGHRS and CDR2 YFSETQ. The CDR3 is 13 amino acids. The CDR3 DNA reads TGCGCCAGCAGCCAGGGACAGGGGATGGGCTACACCTTC. It codes for CASSQGQGMGYTF.

The rearrangement uses TRBV5-1 and TRBJ2-1, with D perhaps TRBD1 (6 bases). CDR3 size: 15 residues. Per the germline V gene, CDR1 is SGHRS and CDR2 is YFSETQ. Trimming took off 4 bases at V and 0 bases at J, with 11 bases between the two ends. In nucleotides, the CDR3 is TGCGCCAGCAGCATACAACAGGGCTCCTACAATGAGCAGTTCTTC. The encoded protein is CASSIQQGSYNEQFF.

The gene calls are TRBV6-6 and TRBJ1-4; D gene unclear. In germline, CDR1 is MNHNY, CDR2 SVGAGI (reference sequence). The CDR3 spans 13 residues. Between the trimmed V and J ends, which lost 0 bases and 8 bases, there was a span of 7 bases. DNA of the CDR3: TGTGCCAGCAGTTACTCGAGCGAAGAAAAACTGTTTTTT. Its translation: CASSYSSEEKLFF.

This clone was observed a handful of times. The J gene is TRBJ1-5, the V gene TRBV9; 7 bases are a match to TRBD1. CDR1 and CDR2 (germline): SGDLS, YYNGEE. This CDR3 has 15 residues. Unmatched junction bases numbered 8, after V lost 3 bases and J lost 5 bases. The CDR3 nucleotides read TGTGCCAGCAGCGGATCGACAGGGAGCGATCAGCCCCAGCATTTT. Amino acids: CASSGSTGSDQPQHF.

The V call is TRBV2, the J call TRBJ1-2; 11 bases line up with TRBD1. With V trimmed by 6 bases and J by 11 bases, 14 bases remained unmatched. From germline, CDR1 is SNHLY and CDR2 FYNNEI. The CDR3 has 15 residues. CDR3 nucleotide sequence: TGTGCCAGCAGAGAGATTCCGGGACAGGGGGGCCAGTACACCTTC. Protein: CASREIPGQGGQYTF.

V usage is TRBV5-6 and J usage is TRBJ1-2; tentative D call: TRBD1 (6 bases). CDR3 length equals 17 residues. Germline V gives CDR1 SGHDT, CDR2 YYEEEE. V dropped 2 bases and J dropped 4 bases, with 21 bases sitting between them. The CDR3 spells CASSLRGGAFVVYGYTF. CDR3 DNA sequence: TGTGCCAGCAGCTTAAGAGGGGGGGCATTCGTCGTCTATGGCTACACCTTC.

CDR3 DNA: TGTGCCAGCGGAACTTTCCGGGACAGGAAAGAGACCCAGTACTTC. Amino acids: CASGTFRDRKETQYF. The chain carries TRBV7-6 and TRBJ2-5; TRBD1 matches at 8 bases. The CDR3 has 15 residues. Germline-derived CDR1 and CDR2 are SGHVS and FNYEAQ. V dropped 8 bases and J dropped 3; count of bases not matched to a gene: 11.

The chain carries TRBV4-3 and TRBJ1-2; D is perhaps TRBD1 (6 bases). This CDR3 is built from 14 residues. Germline CDR1 LGHNA, CDR2 YSLEER. The V and J ends lost 1 base and 7 bases respectively, with 13 bases between them. CDR3 nucleotide sequence: TGCGCCAGCAGCCAAGGCAACAGGGCAAGTGGCTACACCTTC. Residues: CASSQGNRASGYTF.

This clone was recorded a few times. The chain carries TRBV18 and TRBJ1-6; D may be TRBD1 (5 bases). This CDR3 comprises 14 residues. Trimming took 8 bases from V and 8 from J, leaving 16 bases between them. Germline values: CDR1 KGHSH, CDR2 LQKENI. The CDR3 sequence is CASTPGTGDSPLHF. The CDR3, as DNA: TGTGCCAGCACCCCGGGGACGGGGGATTCACCCCTCCACTTT.

This chain links TRBV9 with TRBJ2-7, with D unclear. This CDR3 contains 14 residues. The germline V gene has CDR1 SGDLS and CDR2 YYNGEE. V was trimmed by 0 bases and J by 5 bases, leaving 12 bases between them. The CDR3 DNA sequence: TGTGCCAGCAGCGTAGGGCCAGAAACCCACGAGCAGTACTTC. This translates into CASSVGPETHEQYF.

The J gene is TRBJ1-2, the V gene TRBV14; D may be TRBD1 (6 bases). Germline loops: CDR1 SGHDN, CDR2 FVKESK. The V end lost 5 bases, the J end lost 2 bases, and 9 bases lay between the germline ends. CDR3 length equals 13 residues. The chain's CDR3 is CASSVQGNYGYTF. For the CDR3, the DNA is TGTGCCAGCAGCGTACAGGGAAACTATGGCTACACCTTC.

This chain connects TRBV14 to TRBJ1-2; D possibly corresponds to TRBD1 (6 bases). Germline CDR1 SGHDN, CDR2 FVKESK. The CDR3 extends over 15 amino acids. Deletions cut 0 bases from V and 7 bases from J, with 15 bases between. The CDR3: CASSQDEGGVTGYTF. DNA of the CDR3: TGTGCCAGCAGCCAAGATGAAGGGGGGGTAACTGGCTACACCTTC. The full variable domain, its missing parts supplied by reference TRBV14 and TRBJ1-2, is EAGVTQFPSHSVIEKGQTVTLRCDPISGHDNLYWYRRVMGKEIKFLLHFVKESKQDESGMPNNRFLAERTGGTYSTLKVQPAELEDSGVYFCASSQDEGGVTGYTFGSGTRLTVV.

CDR3: CASSPTGTPNTEAFF. The CDR3 DNA reads TGCGCCAGCAGCCCCACCGGGACACCGAACACTGAAGCTTTCTTT. The V and J genes are TRBV5-1 and TRBJ1-1; D may be TRBD1 (6 bases). Per germline, CDR1 SGHRS and CDR2 YFSETQ. The CDR3 spans 15 residues. V was trimmed by 4 bases and J by 1 base, leaving 14 bases between them.

The chain has TRBV27 and TRBJ1-2; no reliable D call. The CDR3 spans 13 residues. Germline CDR1 MNHEY, CDR2 SMNVEV (reference sequence). V was pared by 3 bases and J by 6 bases, with 11 bases between. DNA of the CDR3: TGTGCCAGCAGTTTCGAGGGTTTTGATGGCTACACCTTC. It is translated as CASSFEGFDGYTF.

The chain joins TRBV7-9 to TRBJ1-2; 7 positions match TRBD1. This CDR3 region has 16 residues. Losses at the gene ends were 4 bases for V and 0 bases for J; bases not matched to a gene: 8. Germline CDR1 reads SEHNR; CDR2 reads FQNEAQ (reference sequence). CDR3 sequence reads: CASSSDRDSANYGYTF. The CDR3 DNA is TGTGCCAGCAGCTCCGACAGGGATAGTGCTAACTATGGCTACACCTTC.

This chain links TRBV10-3 with TRBJ2-3, with a tentative D call TRBD2 (5 bases). The CDR3 loop spans 14 amino acids. Germline CDR1 is ENHRY and CDR2 is SYGVKD. Deletions cut 7 bases from V and 2 bases from J, with 13 bases between. For the CDR3, the DNA is TGTGCCATCACTCAGACCGGGATCACAGATACGCAGTATTTT. Protein sequence: CAITQTGITDTQYF.

This clone showed up just once. The chain combines TRBV2 with TRBJ1-1, with TRBD1 identical over 7 bases. The CDR3 runs to 14 residues. J was trimmed by 1 base and V by 9 bases; bases with no gene match: 8. Germline CDR1 and CDR2: SNHLY and FYNNEI. The CDR3: CASNTWTGNTEAFF. The CDR3 nucleotides read TGTGCCAGTAATACTTGGACAGGGAACACTGAAGCTTTCTTT. Filled out from reference TRBV2 and TRBJ1-1, the complete variable domain reads EPEVTQTPSHQVTQMGQEVILRCVPISNHLYFYWYRQILGQKVEFLVSFYNNEISEKSEIFDDQFSVERPDGSNFTLKIRSTKLEDSAMYFCASNTWTGNTEAFFGQGTRLTVV.